What follows are 17 T cell receptor beta chains derived from one specimen sequenced in a study of immunodeficiency. TCRdb keeps only in-frame clones here, not all; method: immunoSEQ multiplex PCR. Here the sample spans about 1,400 clones, 93% being singletons. Sequenced: CD8+ T cells from blood. The receptors were sampled from a human donor in good health.

The chain carries TRBV2 and TRBJ1-6; D perhaps matches TRBD1 (5 bases). V shed 7 bases and J shed 7 bases, with 14 bases lying between them. This CDR3 spans 14 amino acids. The germline V gene has CDR1 SNHLY and CDR2 FYNNEI. The CDR3 region has the DNA TGTGCCAGCAATTTAGGAGGGACCAATTCACCCCTCCACTTT. Translated: CASNLGGTNSPLHF.

This sequence joins TRBV6-1 and TRBJ2-2; 8 bases fit TRBD2. Germline V gene lookup returns CDR1 MNHNS and CDR2 SASEGT. The V and J ends lost 0 bases and 6 bases, in that order; junction bases with no gene match: 6. CDR3 size: 16 residues. The CDR3 here is CASSEADGGASGELFF. CDR3 sequence (DNA): TGTGCCAGCAGTGAAGCGGACGGGGGGGCTTCCGGGGAGCTGTTTTTT.

The J gene is TRBJ2-7, the V gene TRBV30, with D tentatively TRBD1 (5 bases). Germline CDR1 reads GTSNPN; CDR2 reads SVGIG (reference sequence). V shed 4 bases and J shed 5 bases, with 15 bases lying between them. The CDR3 runs 13 residues. CDR3 residues: CAWTDSLAHEQYF. DNA of the CDR3: TGTGCCTGGACTGACAGTCTGGCCCACGAGCAGTACTTC.

The chain has TRBV28 and TRBJ2-3, with D possibly being TRBD2 (5 bases). Between the trimmed V and J ends, which lost 1 base and 3 bases, there was a span of 5 bases. The CDR3 sequence is 13 residues long. Germline CDR1 is MDHEN and CDR2 is SYDVKM. CDR3 sequence (DNA): TGTGCCAGCAGTTTATCGGGGACAGATACGCAGTATTTT. This encodes CASSLSGTDTQYF. Full variable domain (rest looked up from reference TRBV28 and TRBJ2-3): DVKVTQSSRYLVKRTGEKVFLECVQDMDHENMFWYRQDPGLGLRLIYFSYDVKMKEKGDIPEGYSVSREKKERFSLILESASTNQTSMYLCASSLSGTDTQYFGPGTRLTVL.

This chain uses TRBV2 with TRBJ1-2, with D unclear. V was pared by 6 bases and J by 3 bases, with 8 bases between. The CDR3 spans 12 residues. CDR1 is SNHLY, CDR2 FYNNEI, per germline. In DNA, the CDR3 is TGTGCCAGCAGCCAGAATTACTATGGCTACACCTTC. Amino acids: CASSQNYYGYTF.

The chain has TRBV18 and TRBJ2-1; 7 bases match TRBD2. From germline, CDR1 is KGHSH and CDR2 LQKENI. V lost 0 bases and J lost 7; bases outside the gene matches: 9. The CDR3 sequence is 16 residues long. CDR3 amino acids: CASSPPTSRSENEQFF. The CDR3 DNA reads as TGTGCCAGCTCACCACCGACTAGCCGTTCTGAGAATGAGCAGTTCTTC.

The chain couples TRBV6-1 to TRBJ1-1; no reliable D call. Trimming shortened V by 2 bases and J by 0 bases, and 13 bases separated the two germline ends. CDR3 length: 16 residues. Germline CDR1 MNHNS, CDR2 SASEGT. The CDR3 is CASSEYPFVVNTEAFF. The CDR3 DNA sequence: TGTGCCAGCAGTGAATATCCTTTCGTGGTGAACACTGAAGCTTTCTTT.

J is TRBJ1-1 and V is TRBV13; 10 positions match TRBD1. J was trimmed by 4 bases and V by 4 bases; bases with no gene match: 3. Germline CDR1 is PRHDT and CDR2 is FYEKMQ (reference sequence). CDR3 size: 14 residues. CDR3 region: CASSSGTGVTEAFF. In nucleotides, the CDR3 is TGTGCCAGCAGCTCCGGGACAGGGGTCACTGAAGCTTTCTTT.

V is TRBV7-9 and J is TRBJ2-6, with 11 nucleotides matching TRBD2. V gave up 4 bases and J gave up 2 bases; unmatched junction bases: 4. From germline, CDR1 is SEHNR and CDR2 FQNEAQ (reference sequence). This CDR3 spans 17 amino acids. CDR3 sequence: CASSSLAGGAGANVLTF. For the CDR3, the DNA is TGTGCCAGCAGCTCCCTAGCGGGGGGTGCTGGGGCCAACGTCCTGACTTTC.

The rearrangement links TRBV6-1 to TRBJ2-7, with a possible D match to TRBD1 (5 bases). The CDR3 totals 13 residues. From germline, CDR1 is MNHNS and CDR2 SASEGT. With 2 bases removed from V and 1 base from J, the gap between germline ends came to 6 bases. The chain's CDR3 is CASSERGSYEQYF. CDR3 DNA sequence: TGTGCCAGCAGTGAAAGGGGATCCTACGAGCAGTACTTC.

V and J are TRBV5-1 and TRBJ1-2, with 9 positions matching TRBD1. This CDR3 spans 15 amino acids. The junction had 5 bases not matched to a gene; V was cut back by 0 bases and J by 5 bases. Germline-derived CDR1 and CDR2 are SGHRS and YFSETQ. CDR3: CASSLAGTGLYGYTF. The CDR3 region has the DNA TGCGCCAGCAGCTTGGCCGGGACAGGGCTTTATGGCTACACCTTC.

The chain is built from TRBV7-9 and TRBJ2-1; 9 nucleotides match TRBD1. The germline CDR1 and CDR2 sequences are SEHNR and FQNEAQ (reference sequence). The V gene end was trimmed by 5 bases and the J gene end by 4 bases; junction bases not matched to a gene: 12. The CDR3 length is 17 residues. For the CDR3, the DNA is TGTGCCAGCAGCCCGTCCCCTGGGACAGGGTGGTACAATGAGCAGTTCTTC. This encodes CASSPSPGTGWYNEQFF.

The chain is built from TRBV7-9 and TRBJ1-1; D remains ambiguous. V gave up 4 bases and J gave up 2 bases, with 11 bases separating them. Per the germline V gene, CDR1 is SEHNR and CDR2 is FQNEAQ (reference sequence). The CDR3 loop spans 14 amino acids. The CDR3 spells CASSSRRDNTEAFF. CDR3 nucleotides: TGTGCCAGCAGCTCCAGAAGGGATAACACTGAAGCTTTCTTT.

The chain links TRBV5-1 to TRBJ1-1, with 7 bases aligning to TRBD1. This CDR3 has 16 amino acids. Germline trimming cut 4 bases from V and 11 bases from J; bases unmatched to any gene: 20. The germline V gene has CDR1 SGHRS and CDR2 YFSETQ. CDR3 protein: CASSLFGGYRGEAAFF. The CDR3 bases are TGCGCCAGCAGCCTTTTTGGTGGCTACAGGGGCGAGGCTGCTTTCTTT.

This clone was counted once. This chain links TRBV24-1 with TRBJ1-4, with 7 bases lining up with TRBD1. The CDR3 loop spans 13 amino acids. Germline-derived CDR1 and CDR2 are KGHDR and SFDVKD. Trimming at V came to 9 bases and at J to 8 bases, leaving 8 bases not matched to a gene. CDR3 protein: CATQGGAGEKLFF. Written as DNA, the CDR3 is TGTGCCACCCAGGGGGGGGCAGGAGAAAAACTGTTTTTT.

CDR3 sequence reads: CATSRDSGGSRRDHSGNTIYF. CDR3 bases: TGTGCCACCAGCAGAGATTCGGGGGGTTCCCGAAGGGACCACTCTGGAAACACCATATATTTT. This rearrangement joins TRBV15 to TRBJ1-3; a weak D match, TRBD1 (5 bases). Germline CDR1 is LNHNV and CDR2 is YYDKDF (reference sequence). The CDR3 runs 21 residues. V was pared by 0 bases and J by 0 bases, with 24 bases between.

V gene TRBV20-1 combines with J gene TRBJ2-7; D remains unclear. The CDR3 length is 11 residues. Trimming shortened V by 6 bases and J by 6 bases, and 12 bases separated the two germline ends. Per germline, CDR1 DFQATT and CDR2 SNEGSKA (reference sequence). The CDR3 sequence is CSASHPREQYF. The CDR3 coding sequence is TGCAGTGCGTCCCATCCCCGCGAGCAGTACTTC.